These T cell receptor beta chains were read from a single sample in a study of tumor-infiltrating lymphocytes in primary liver carcinoma. In TCRdb, the multiplex PCR reads were re-called with MiXCR into one record per CDR3 protein. Seen here are more than 95,000 distinct CDR3 sequences, under 65% observed once, and the top ten hold more than 7%. The material sequenced was liver tumor tissue from sampling region 3. The receptors originated from a woman in her sixties or seventies with primary liver carcinoma and hepatitis B virus infection. The CDR3 runs from the conserved cysteine through the conserved F or W. Fields, in order: V gene, clone size, D gene, J gene, CDR3 DNA, CDR3 protein. D genes are given only for firm matches. Some rows mark clone size as missing; the rest say once, few, many or name a class of expanded clone.

v_gene: TRBV29-1; abundance: .; d_gene: TRBD2; j_gene: TRBJ2-3; CDR3nt: TGCAGCGTCGGGACTAACGGAGCAGATACGCAGTTTTTT; CDR3aa: CSVGTNGADTQFF
v_gene: TRBV12-3/TRBV12-4; abundance: once; d_gene: .; j_gene: TRBJ2-3; CDR3nt: TGTGTCAGCAACATTCGAAGATTAACAGATACGCAGTATTTT; CDR3aa: CVSNIRRLTDTQYF
v_gene: TRBV5-8; abundance: .; d_gene: .; j_gene: TRBJ2-7; CDR3nt: TGTACCAACAGCTTGTACGCAGGTCTCAACTACGAGCAGTACTTC; CDR3aa: CTNSLYAGLNYEQYF
v_gene: TRBV2; abundance: .; d_gene: .; j_gene: TRBJ1-1; CDR3nt: TGTGCCAGCAGACCGACGCAGGGAAACACTGAAGCTTTCTTT; CDR3aa: CASRPTQGNTEAFF
v_gene: TRBV11-2; abundance: .; d_gene: TRBD2; j_gene: TRBJ2-7; CDR3nt: TGTGCCAGCAGCCCCTTGGGGACTAGCGGGGGGAGGTCCTACGAACAGTACTTC; CDR3aa: CASSPLGTSGGRSYEQYF
v_gene: TRBV11-2; abundance: .; d_gene: .; j_gene: TRBJ1-5; CDR3nt: TGTGCCAGCTGCCCTAATAACAGACCTGGCCAGTCCCAGCATTTT; CDR3aa: CASCPNNRPGQSQHF
v_gene: TRBV29-1; abundance: many; d_gene: .; j_gene: TRBJ1-1; CDR3nt: TGCAGCGCCAAACTCGGGAGGACTGAAGCTTTCTTT; CDR3aa: CSAKLGRTEAFF
v_gene: TRBV29-1; abundance: many; d_gene: TRBD1; j_gene: TRBJ2-5; CDR3nt: TGCAGCGCCGACAGGGCCCAAGAGACCCAGTACTTC; CDR3aa: CSADRAQETQYF
v_gene: TRBV20-1; abundance: .; d_gene: .; j_gene: TRBJ2-7; CDR3nt: TGCAGTGCTATCGACCCAGGGGCCTCCTACGAGCAGTACTTC; CDR3aa: CSAIDPGASYEQYF
v_gene: TRBV11-2; abundance: .; d_gene: .; j_gene: TRBJ1-2; CDR3nt: TGTGCCAGCGTCCCCTCCGGGGACGGACATAAAAACTATGGCTACACCTTC; CDR3aa: CASVPSGDGHKNYGYTF
v_gene: TRBV12-3/TRBV12-4; abundance: medium-sized; d_gene: .; j_gene: TRBJ2-1; CDR3nt: TGTGCCAGCAGTTCAGGGGTTCACAATGAGCAGTTCTTC; CDR3aa: CASSSGVHNEQFF
v_gene: TRBV5-4; abundance: .; d_gene: .; j_gene: TRBJ2-1; CDR3nt: TGTGCCAGCAGCTTTGGAGTAGGAGTATCCTACAATGAGCAGTTCTTC; CDR3aa: CASSFGVGVSYNEQFF
v_gene: TRBV11-2; abundance: .; d_gene: .; j_gene: TRBJ2-3; CDR3nt: TGTACCAGCAAACCGGAACTGGGCACAGATACGCAGTGTTTT; CDR3aa: CTSKPELGTDTQCF
v_gene: TRBV6-5; abundance: .; d_gene: .; j_gene: TRBJ1-1; CDR3nt: TGTGCCAGCAGTTGCTCGTATAGGGGACTCACTGAAGCTTTCTTT; CDR3aa: CASSCSYRGLTEAFF
v_gene: TRBV6-5; abundance: .; d_gene: .; j_gene: TRBJ2-1; CDR3nt: TGTACTAGCAGTTACCAAAAGACAGGGACCTACAATGAGCAGTTCTTC; CDR3aa: CTSSYQKTGTYNEQFF
v_gene: TRBV2; abundance: few; d_gene: .; j_gene: TRBJ2-7; CDR3nt: TGTGCCAGCAGCGGGACTTCCTACGAGCAGTACTTC; CDR3aa: CASSGTSYEQYF
v_gene: TRBV5-1; abundance: .; d_gene: .; j_gene: TRBJ2-2; CDR3nt: TGCGCCAGCAGCTGGACCGCGAGCACCGGGGAGCTGTTTTTT; CDR3aa: CASSWTASTGELFF
v_gene: TRBV5-4; abundance: many; d_gene: .; j_gene: TRBJ2-3; CDR3nt: TGTGCCAGCAGCCCGGCATGGGGCGATACGCAGTATTTT; CDR3aa: CASSPAWGDTQYF
v_gene: TRBV30; abundance: .; d_gene: TRBD1; j_gene: TRBJ1-2; CDR3nt: TGTGCCTGGAATGTACGAGTCCGGGACAGGGGCTATGGCTACACCTTC; CDR3aa: CAWNVRVRDRGYGYTF
v_gene: TRBV29-1; abundance: many; d_gene: TRBD1; j_gene: TRBJ2-3; CDR3nt: TGCAGCACGGGACAGGGGGTCCCGGATACGCAGTATTTT; CDR3aa: CSTGQGVPDTQYF
v_gene: TRBV7-2; abundance: .; d_gene: TRBD1; j_gene: TRBJ1-2; CDR3nt: TGTGCCAGCAGCTTAGGGACAGGGAACTATGGCCACACCTTC; CDR3aa: CASSLGTGNYGHTF
v_gene: TRBV13; abundance: many; d_gene: .; j_gene: TRBJ1-1; CDR3nt: TGTGCCAGCACCGCGGAACTTAGGGGGAACACTGAAGCTTTCTTT; CDR3aa: CASTAELRGNTEAFF
v_gene: TRBV6-1; abundance: .; d_gene: TRBD2; j_gene: TRBJ2-3; CDR3nt: TGTGCCAGCAGTGTGGCTTGCGGGAGTTCAGATACGCAGTATTTT; CDR3aa: CASSVACGSSDTQYF
v_gene: TRBV12-3/TRBV12-4; abundance: .; d_gene: .; j_gene: TRBJ1-1; CDR3nt: TGTGCCACACTCCCCAAGGGGGAGGGTCTGGGGACTACTGAAGCTTTCTTT; CDR3aa: CATLPKGEGLGTTEAFF
v_gene: TRBV6-2/TRBV6-3; abundance: many; d_gene: TRBD2; j_gene: TRBJ2-3; CDR3nt: TGTGCCAGCAGTTACCGAAGCGGGAGGGCTACAGATACGCAGTATTTT; CDR3aa: CASSYRSGRATDTQYF
v_gene: TRBV29-1; abundance: .; d_gene: .; j_gene: TRBJ2-3; CDR3nt: TGCAGCGTTTGTGTGGGGGCTGAGAACCAGCCCCAGTATTTT; CDR3aa: CSVCVGAENQPQYF
v_gene: TRBV10-2; abundance: .; d_gene: .; j_gene: TRBJ2-7; CDR3nt: TGCGCCTGCAGTGGGGCGGGACGATCAACCTACGAGCAATACTTC; CDR3aa: CACSGAGRSTYEQYF
v_gene: TRBV29-1; abundance: .; d_gene: .; j_gene: TRBJ1-5; CDR3nt: TGCAGCGTATTAGCTTCTGGGGGTCAGCCCCAGCATTTT; CDR3aa: CSVLASGGQPQHF
v_gene: TRBV5-1; abundance: few; d_gene: .; j_gene: TRBJ2-7; CDR3nt: TGCGTCAGCAGCTTGGCCGAGCATTCCTACGAGCAGTACTTC; CDR3aa: CVSSLAEHSYEQYF
v_gene: TRBV7-8; abundance: .; d_gene: TRBD2; j_gene: TRBJ2-7; CDR3nt: TGTGTCAGCAGTTCATCGGGACTAGCGGTTCACTACGAGCAGTACTTC; CDR3aa: CVSSSSGLAVHYEQYF
v_gene: TRBV6-5; abundance: .; d_gene: .; j_gene: TRBJ2-3; CDR3nt: TGTGCCTGCAGTAACCGTGGGGGTCACACAGATACACAGTATTTT; CDR3aa: CACSNRGGHTDTQYF
v_gene: TRBV11-2; abundance: .; d_gene: .; j_gene: TRBJ1-1; CDR3nt: TGTGCCAGCAGCTTAGCCTTGAGGGGTTCGGACACTGAAGCTTTCTTT; CDR3aa: CASSLALRGSDTEAFF
v_gene: TRBV7-2; abundance: .; d_gene: .; j_gene: TRBJ2-5; CDR3nt: TGTGCCAGCAGCTTGAGGTGGCCGACCGGGGGGCTGCAAGAGACCCAGTACTTC; CDR3aa: CASSLRWPTGGLQETQYF
v_gene: TRBV21-1; abundance: .; d_gene: .; j_gene: TRBJ2-7; CDR3nt: TGTGCCGGCAGCCCCCGGGACAGGGAAGACGAGCAGTACTTC; CDR3aa: CAGSPRDREDEQYF
v_gene: TRBV28; abundance: .; d_gene: .; j_gene: TRBJ1-1; CDR3nt: TGTGCCGCAAAGAACGCCTTGAACACTGAAGCTTTCTTT; CDR3aa: CAAKNALNTEAFF
v_gene: TRBV6-2/TRBV6-3; abundance: .; d_gene: .; j_gene: TRBJ2-1; CDR3nt: TGTGCCGGCAGACCCGACGGGGGTTCCAATGAGCAGTTCTTC; CDR3aa: CAGRPDGGSNEQFF
v_gene: TRBV11-2; abundance: .; d_gene: .; j_gene: TRBJ1-6; CDR3nt: TGTGCCAGCAGCTTAGATCCGGGGAGTCGCTTGTCCCTCCACTTT; CDR3aa: CASSLDPGSRLSLHF
v_gene: TRBV29-1; abundance: once; d_gene: .; j_gene: TRBJ1-1; CDR3nt: TGCGGCGTTCGGCGGGATCGGAACACTGAAGCTTTCTTT; CDR3aa: CGVRRDRNTEAFF
v_gene: TRBV12-3/TRBV12-4; abundance: many; d_gene: .; j_gene: TRBJ1-1; CDR3nt: TGTGCCAGCAGTTTAGGGAGGGTGAACACTGAAGCTTTCTTT; CDR3aa: CASSLGRVNTEAFF
v_gene: TRBV11-2; abundance: medium-sized; d_gene: .; j_gene: TRBJ2-1; CDR3nt: TGTGCCAGCAGACGAGGGGGGAATTTGCGTGAGCAGTTCTTC; CDR3aa: CASRRGGNLREQFF
v_gene: TRBV5-6; abundance: .; d_gene: TRBD2; j_gene: TRBJ2-3; CDR3nt: TGTGCCAGCAACCCTCAACTAGCGGGCGACCTCACAGATACGCAGTATTTT; CDR3aa: CASNPQLAGDLTDTQYF
v_gene: TRBV30; abundance: once; d_gene: TRBD2; j_gene: TRBJ2-1; CDR3nt: TGTGCCTGGTGGCGGGGACTAGTGGGATACAATGAGCAGTTCTTC; CDR3aa: CAWWRGLVGYNEQFF
v_gene: TRBV7-9; abundance: .; d_gene: .; j_gene: TRBJ2-6; CDR3nt: TGTGCCAGCAGCCTGGCAGGGGCTGGGGCCAACATCCTGACTTTC; CDR3aa: CASSLAGAGANILTF
v_gene: TRBV29-1; abundance: .; d_gene: .; j_gene: TRBJ1-1; CDR3nt: TGTAGCGTTGTCCCGGACGGGAACACTGAAGCTTTCTTT; CDR3aa: CSVVPDGNTEAFF
v_gene: TRBV21-1; abundance: few; d_gene: .; j_gene: TRBJ1-2; CDR3nt: TGTGCCAGCAGCAAAGGTTATGACAGGGGTTGCGATGGCTACACCTTC; CDR3aa: CASSKGYDRGCDGYTF
v_gene: TRBV12-3/TRBV12-4; abundance: many; d_gene: TRBD2; j_gene: TRBJ2-5; CDR3nt: TGTGCCAGCAGTTTGGGAGGGTTAGAGACCCAGTACTTC; CDR3aa: CASSLGGLETQYF
v_gene: TRBV12-3/TRBV12-4; abundance: many; d_gene: .; j_gene: TRBJ2-3; CDR3nt: TGTGCCAGCAGTCTGCCTGCGGGGACTCCGGGAGATACGCAGTATTTT; CDR3aa: CASSLPAGTPGDTQYF
v_gene: TRBV29-1; abundance: many; d_gene: .; j_gene: TRBJ2-2; CDR3nt: TGCAGCGTTATACAGGAGCTAAACACCGGGGAGCTGTTTTTT; CDR3aa: CSVIQELNTGELFF
v_gene: TRBV6-1; abundance: many; d_gene: .; j_gene: TRBJ2-6; CDR3nt: TGTGCCAGCAGTGAAGCGCTTTTTGGCTCTGGGGCCAACGTCCTGACTTTC; CDR3aa: CASSEALFGSGANVLTF
v_gene: TRBV28; abundance: few; d_gene: .; j_gene: TRBJ1-4; CDR3nt: TGTGCCAGCAGCCCCCGACAAGGACATACAACTAATGAAAAACTGTTTTTT; CDR3aa: CASSPRQGHTTNEKLFF
v_gene: TRBV5-1; abundance: .; d_gene: .; j_gene: TRBJ2-1; CDR3nt: TGCGCCAGCAGCTTGGTTGGGGAGCCCTACAATGAGCAGTTCTTC; CDR3aa: CASSLVGEPYNEQFF
v_gene: TRBV28; abundance: many; d_gene: .; j_gene: TRBJ2-7; CDR3nt: TGTGCCAGCAGTTTCTTCCGGCTAGCCGAAGACTCCTACGAGCAGTACTTC; CDR3aa: CASSFFRLAEDSYEQYF
v_gene: TRBV7-3; abundance: .; d_gene: .; j_gene: TRBJ2-5; CDR3nt: TGTGCCACCCACCCTACTTCCCCACCACAAGAGACCCAGTACTTC; CDR3aa: CATHPTSPPQETQYF
v_gene: TRBV11-2; abundance: once; d_gene: .; j_gene: TRBJ1-1; CDR3nt: TGTGCCAGCGGCCCACAACAGGGGAACACTGAAGCTTTCTTT; CDR3aa: CASGPQQGNTEAFF
v_gene: TRBV5-4; abundance: .; d_gene: TRBD2; j_gene: TRBJ2-7; CDR3nt: TGTGCCAGCAGCCGAGCCCCGGGAGGCAAGCAGTACTTC; CDR3aa: CASSRAPGGKQYF